These 14 T cell receptor beta chains were sequenced from one sample in a study of identical twins. TCRdb used MiXCR to reprocess the 5' RACE reads, holding one entry per CDR3 protein. The sample lists 1.5 million to 2 million distinct CDR3 sequences, roughly 35% occurring once. The sample comprised cord blood. The receptors derive from a newborn girl in good health.

The chain has TRBV20-1 and TRBJ1-1; 7 nucleotides align to TRBD1. The CDR3 spans 16 residues. The germline CDR1 and CDR2 sequences are DFQATT and SNEGSKA (reference sequence). V lost 2 bases to trimming and J lost 4 bases; unmatched junction nucleotides: 13. The CDR3 spells CSARTLRTGRFTEAFF. The CDR3 DNA reads TGCAGTGCTAGAACCCTTAGGACAGGACGATTCACTGAAGCTTTCTTT.

There are a few counts of this clonotype. The genes are TRBV6-6 and TRBJ2-7; D gene ambiguous. The V end was cut by 6 bases, the J end by 7 bases, with 19 bases between. CDR1 and CDR2 (germline): MNHNY, SVGAGI (reference sequence). The CDR3 has 14 residues. The CDR3 here is CASRGIEVFWEQYF. The CDR3 DNA is TGTGCCAGCAGAGGTATCGAGGTGTTCTGGGAGCAGTACTTC.

The chain has TRBV28 and TRBJ2-7; either TRBD1 or TRBD2 may supply D (5 bases each). Germline loops: CDR1 MDHEN, CDR2 SYDVKM. The germline V and J ends were trimmed by 7 bases and 0 bases, with 16 bases remaining between them. The CDR3 runs 15 residues. The CDR3 spells CASTSGTLTSYEQYF. The CDR3 coding sequence is TGTGCCAGCACGTCCGGGACCCTAACCTCCTACGAGCAGTACTTC.

This clonotype was observed a handful of times. The chain employs TRBV5-5 and TRBJ1-5; D might be TRBD1 (6 bases). CDR3 length: 15 residues. V was trimmed by 1 base and J by 3 bases, leaving 11 bases between them. CDR1 is SGHKS and CDR2 is YYEKEE in the germline V gene (reference sequence). CDR3 in DNA: TGTGCCAGCAGCTTGCGCAGGGGCAACAATCAGCCCCAGCATTTT. This translates into CASSLRRGNNQPQHF.

V and J are TRBV18 and TRBJ2-5, with unresolved D. V dropped 2 bases and J dropped 11 bases, with 21 bases sitting between them. From germline, CDR1 is KGHSH and CDR2 LQKENI. The CDR3 covers 15 residues. In nucleotides, the CDR3 is TGTGCCAGCTCACCAAGGGCTAGTGGGTTCCATGAGCAGTACTTC. It translates to CASSPRASGFHEQYF.

The chain links TRBV20-1 to TRBJ2-5, with TRBD1 as a possible D gene (5 bases). This CDR3 has 12 residues. V lost 1 base, J lost 11 bases, and 14 bases lay in between. The V gene's germline CDR1 is DFQATT and CDR2 SNEGSKA (reference sequence). The CDR3 DNA reads TGCAGTGCTAGAGTCCCAGGGAATGAGCAGTACTTC. Translated: CSARVPGNEQYF.

The V call is TRBV10-3, the J call TRBJ2-2; 11 bases are a match to TRBD1. Looked up from germline, CDR1 is ENHRY and CDR2 is SYGVKD. There are 16 residues in the CDR3. Trimming at V came to 4 bases and at J to 6 bases, leaving 7 bases not matched to a gene. The CDR3 DNA is TGTGCCATCAGTGTTGGCCGGGACAGGGGGTCCGGGGAGCTGTTTTTT. This encodes CAISVGRDRGSGELFF.

The V gene is TRBV12-3 or TRBV12-4, the J gene TRBJ1-6, with 10 bases identical to TRBD1. The CDR3 has 17 residues. The trim removed 5 bases at V and 4 bases at J, leaving 8 bases unmatched. The DNA for the CDR3 is TGTGCCAGCAGTCCCGGGACAGGGGCGAAATATAATTCACCCCTCCACTTT. Translation gives CASSPGTGAKYNSPLHF.

On this clonotype: Sequence at one end of the junction differs from germline and may be a read error. The chain links TRBV7-9 to TRBJ2-7, with D perhaps matching TRBD1 (5 bases). The CDR3 covers 14 residues. From germline, CDR1 is SEHNR and CDR2 FQNEAQ (reference sequence). CDR3 in amino acids: CASSPLTASYGQYF. DNA of the CDR3: TGTGCCAGCAGCCCCCTGACAGCCTCCTACGGGCAGTACTTC.

This rearrangement joins TRBV3-1 to TRBJ1-5; 7 nucleotides line up with TRBD1. V was clipped by 2 bases and J by 4 bases; unmatched bases: 5. The CDR3 covers 15 residues. Germline CDR1 and CDR2: LGHDT and YNNKEL (reference sequence). In DNA, the CDR3 is TGTGCCAGCAGCCAATGGGGGACAGTTAATCAGCCCCAGCATTTT. Amino acid sequence: CASSQWGTVNQPQHF.

This clonotype was picked up a small number of times. The chain carries TRBV11-2 and TRBJ2-7; 10 nucleotides line up with TRBD1. Trimming removed 4 bases from V and 3 bases from J; junction bases left unmatched: 6. CDR3 length: 15 residues. Germline lookup yields CDR1 SGHAT and CDR2 FQNNGV. CDR3 in DNA: TGTGCCAGCAGCTCCCTACGGGACAGGGGCTACGAGCAGTACTTC. This gives the protein CASSSLRDRGYEQYF. The complete variable domain, with remaining parts taken from reference TRBV11-2 and TRBJ2-7, reads EAGVAQSPRYKIIEKRQSVAFWCNPISGHATLYWYQQILGQGPKLLIQFQNNGVVDDSQLPKDRFSAERLKGVDSTLKIQPAKLEDSAVYLCASSSLRDRGYEQYFGPGTRLTVT.

In this sample, this clonotype turned up a few times. The chain has TRBV29-1 and TRBJ2-1, with TRBD2 matching over 11 bases. Germline trimming cut 5 bases from V and 4 bases from J; bases unmatched to any gene: 4. This CDR3 spans 14 amino acids. The germline V gene has CDR1 SQVTM and CDR2 ANQGSEA. CDR3 region: CSVTSGGIYNEQFF. The CDR3 DNA follows: TGCAGCGTTACTAGCGGGGGCATTTACAATGAGCAGTTCTTC.

This clonotype was counted ten times or more. This rearrangement joins TRBV10-3 to TRBJ2-6; D perhaps matches TRBD2 (5 bases). Germline CDR1 is ENHRY and CDR2 is SYGVKD. Trimming took 0 bases from V and 2 from J, leaving 5 bases between them. The CDR3 is 15 amino acids. The CDR3 DNA reads as TGTGCCATCAGTGAGTCGCGGGCTGGGGCCAACGTCCTGACTTTC. This sequence encodes CAISESRAGANVLTF.

The chain combines TRBV19 with TRBJ2-1; the match to TRBD1 covers 10 bases. After removal of 6 bases from V and 7 bases from J, the junction contained 9 bases not matched to a gene. Per the germline V gene, CDR1 is LNHDA and CDR2 is SQIVND (reference sequence). CDR3 length equals 15 residues. Written as DNA, the CDR3 is TGTGCCAGTAGCGTTGACAGGGGGCCCCAGAATGAGCAGTTCTTC. Translating it yields CASSVDRGPQNEQFF.